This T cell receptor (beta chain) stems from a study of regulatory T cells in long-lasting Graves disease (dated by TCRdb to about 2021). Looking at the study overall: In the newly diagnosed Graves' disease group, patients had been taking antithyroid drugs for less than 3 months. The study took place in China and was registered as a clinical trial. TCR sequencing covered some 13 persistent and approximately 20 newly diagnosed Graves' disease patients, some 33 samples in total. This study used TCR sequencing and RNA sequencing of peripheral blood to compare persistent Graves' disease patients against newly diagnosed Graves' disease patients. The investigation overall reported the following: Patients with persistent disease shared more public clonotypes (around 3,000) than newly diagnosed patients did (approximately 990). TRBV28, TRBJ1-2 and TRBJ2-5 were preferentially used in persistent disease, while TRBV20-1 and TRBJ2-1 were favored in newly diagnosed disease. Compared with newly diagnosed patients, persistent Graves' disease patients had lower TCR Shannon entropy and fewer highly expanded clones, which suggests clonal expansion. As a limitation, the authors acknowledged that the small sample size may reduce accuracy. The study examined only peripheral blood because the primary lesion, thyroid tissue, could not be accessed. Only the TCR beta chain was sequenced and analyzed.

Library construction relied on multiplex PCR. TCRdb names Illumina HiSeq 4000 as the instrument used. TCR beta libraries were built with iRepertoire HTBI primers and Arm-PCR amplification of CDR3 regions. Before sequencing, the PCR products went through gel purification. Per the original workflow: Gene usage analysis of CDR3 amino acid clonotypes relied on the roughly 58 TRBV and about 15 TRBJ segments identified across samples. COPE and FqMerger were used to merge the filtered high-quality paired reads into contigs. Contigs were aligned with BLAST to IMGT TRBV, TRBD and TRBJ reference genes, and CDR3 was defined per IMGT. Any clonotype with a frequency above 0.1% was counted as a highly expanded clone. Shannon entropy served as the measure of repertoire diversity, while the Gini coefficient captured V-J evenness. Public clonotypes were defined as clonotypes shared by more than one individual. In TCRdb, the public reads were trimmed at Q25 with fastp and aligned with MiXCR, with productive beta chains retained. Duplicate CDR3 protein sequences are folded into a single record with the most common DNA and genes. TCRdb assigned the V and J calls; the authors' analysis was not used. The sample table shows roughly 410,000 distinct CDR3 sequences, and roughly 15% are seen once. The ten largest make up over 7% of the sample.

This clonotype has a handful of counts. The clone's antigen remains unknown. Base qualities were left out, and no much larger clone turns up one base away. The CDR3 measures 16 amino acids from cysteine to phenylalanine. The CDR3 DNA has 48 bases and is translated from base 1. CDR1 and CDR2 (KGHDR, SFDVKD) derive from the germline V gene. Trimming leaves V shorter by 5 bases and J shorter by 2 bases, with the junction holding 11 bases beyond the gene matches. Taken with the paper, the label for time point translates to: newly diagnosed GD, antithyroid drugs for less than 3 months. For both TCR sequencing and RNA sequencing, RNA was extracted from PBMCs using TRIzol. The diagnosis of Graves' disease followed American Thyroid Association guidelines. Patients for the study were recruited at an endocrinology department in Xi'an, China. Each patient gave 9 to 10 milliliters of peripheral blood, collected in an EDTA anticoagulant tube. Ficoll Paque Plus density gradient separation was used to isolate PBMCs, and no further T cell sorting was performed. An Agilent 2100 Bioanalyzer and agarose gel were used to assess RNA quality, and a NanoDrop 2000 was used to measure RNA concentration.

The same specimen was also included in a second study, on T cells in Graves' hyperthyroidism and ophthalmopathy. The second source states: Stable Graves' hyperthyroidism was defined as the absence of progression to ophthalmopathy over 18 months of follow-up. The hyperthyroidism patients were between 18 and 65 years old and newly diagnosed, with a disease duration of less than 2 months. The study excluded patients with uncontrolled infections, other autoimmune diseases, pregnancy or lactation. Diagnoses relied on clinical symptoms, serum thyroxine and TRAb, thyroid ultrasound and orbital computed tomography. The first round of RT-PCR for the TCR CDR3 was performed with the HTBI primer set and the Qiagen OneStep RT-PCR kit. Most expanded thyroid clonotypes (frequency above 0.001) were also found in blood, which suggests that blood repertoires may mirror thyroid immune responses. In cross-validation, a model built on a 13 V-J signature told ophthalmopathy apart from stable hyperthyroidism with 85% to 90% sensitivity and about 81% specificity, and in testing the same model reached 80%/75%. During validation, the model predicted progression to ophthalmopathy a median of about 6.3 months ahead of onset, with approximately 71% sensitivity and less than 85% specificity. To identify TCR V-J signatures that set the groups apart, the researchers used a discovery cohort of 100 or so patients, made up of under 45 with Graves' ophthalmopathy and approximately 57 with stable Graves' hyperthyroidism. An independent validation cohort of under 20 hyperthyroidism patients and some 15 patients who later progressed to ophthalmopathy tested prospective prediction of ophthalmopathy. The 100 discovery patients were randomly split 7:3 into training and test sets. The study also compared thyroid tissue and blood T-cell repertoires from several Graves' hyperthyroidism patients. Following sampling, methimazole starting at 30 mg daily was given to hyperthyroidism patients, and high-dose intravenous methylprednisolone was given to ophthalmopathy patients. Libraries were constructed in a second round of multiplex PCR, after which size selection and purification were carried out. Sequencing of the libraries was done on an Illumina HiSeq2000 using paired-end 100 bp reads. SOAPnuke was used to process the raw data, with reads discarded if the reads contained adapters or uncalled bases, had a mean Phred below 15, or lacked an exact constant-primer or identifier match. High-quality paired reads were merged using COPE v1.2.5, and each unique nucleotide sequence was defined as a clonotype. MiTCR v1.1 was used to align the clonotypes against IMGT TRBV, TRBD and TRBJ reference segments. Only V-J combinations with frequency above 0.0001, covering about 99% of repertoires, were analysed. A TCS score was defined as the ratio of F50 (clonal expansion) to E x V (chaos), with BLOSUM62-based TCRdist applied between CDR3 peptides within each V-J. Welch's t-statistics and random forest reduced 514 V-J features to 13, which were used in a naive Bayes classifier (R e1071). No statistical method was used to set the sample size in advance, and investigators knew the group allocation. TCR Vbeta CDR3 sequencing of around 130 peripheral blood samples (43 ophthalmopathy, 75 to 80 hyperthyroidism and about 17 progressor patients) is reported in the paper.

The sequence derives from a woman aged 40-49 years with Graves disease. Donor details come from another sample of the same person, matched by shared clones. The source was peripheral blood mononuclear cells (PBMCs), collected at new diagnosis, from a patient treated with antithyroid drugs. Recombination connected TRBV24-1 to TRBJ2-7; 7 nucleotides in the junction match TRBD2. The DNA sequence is TGTGCCACCAGTGCTTCAGGGTGGGGGGGAACCTACGAGCAGTACTTC. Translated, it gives CATSASGWGGTYEQYF.